This record covers a single T cell receptor (beta chain). Its specificity is not known. Method: immunoSEQ multiplex PCR; TCRdb's copy keeps in-frame clones and lacks some. The repertoire includes roughly 150,000 clones, around 85% of them detected once, and approximately 2% sits in the top ten. The entry originates in a study of cytomegalovirus exposure and HLA in healthy donors. The study, taken as a whole, reports: The authors listed 150 to 200 TCR beta chains as cytomegalovirus-associated. As confirmed in vitro, a few CMV-associated chains were specific for CMV antigens.

From the approximately 120-subject validation cohort, which was separate from the roughly 710-subject first cohort, the donors were drawn. The CDR3 sequence is 15 residues long. Germline V gene lookup returns CDR1 MNHEY and CDR2 SMNVEV (reference sequence). V was clipped by 6 bases and J by 3 bases, with 12 bases between them. Specimen: PBMCs. This TCR derives from a man under 40 in good health and CMV-seropositive. This chain links TRBV27 with TRBJ2-6; perhaps TRBD1 as D (6 bases). CDR3 in amino acids: CASSSTGFGANVLTF. The DNA for the CDR3 is TGTGCCAGCAGCTCTACAGGGTTTGGGGCCAACGTCCTGACTTTC.